One and the same sample provided the 10 T cell receptor beta chains below, sequenced in a study of cytomegalovirus exposure and HLA in healthy donors. It was with 60 Vbeta and 13 Jbeta primers that the PCR ran. The data were produced by immunoSEQ multiplex PCR, yet TCRdb's version contains in-frame clones alone and is incomplete. This table holds roughly 80,000 clones. The sequencing input was PBMCs. These receptors were taken from a girl aged 5-17 years in good health and CMV-seropositive.

The rearrangement uses TRBV27 and TRBJ1-5; 11 bases fit TRBD1. The CDR3 is made up of 13 amino acids. The junction had 5 bases not matched to a gene; V was cut back by 5 bases and J by 11 bases. The germline CDR1 and CDR2 sequences are MNHEY and SMNVEV (reference sequence). The CDR3 region is CASSGQGAEAQHF. Here the CDR3 DNA reads TGTGCCAGCAGTGGACAGGGGGCGGAGGCCCAGCATTTT.

A remark on this clone: The junction departs from the called germline gene at one end, perhaps through a read error. The chain uses TRBV9 and TRBJ1-6; D remains unclear. Germline CDR1 is SGDLS and CDR2 is YYNGEE. The CDR3 extends over 13 amino acids. CDR3 sequence: CASSVDPSSPLHF. The CDR3 DNA reads as TGTGCCAGCAGCGTAGATCCAAGTTCACCCCTACACTTT.

The V gene is TRBV5-6, the J gene TRBJ2-3; maybe TRBD2 (6 bases). With 4 bases removed from V and 5 bases from J, the gap between germline ends came to 17 bases. The CDR3 contains 15 residues. The germline gives CDR1 SGHDT, CDR2 YYEEEE. CDR3 nucleotides: TGTGCCAGCAGCAGTGCGGGACTCTTAAGAGATACGCAGTATTTT. Amino acids: CASSSAGLLRDTQYF.

J is TRBJ2-1 and V is TRBV19; 8 bases match TRBD1. The CDR3 totals 15 residues. Germline-derived CDR1 and CDR2 are LNHDA and SQIVND (reference sequence). The J segment lost 4 bases and the V segment lost 6 bases, leaving 8 bases of the junction unmatched. DNA of the CDR3: TGTGCCAGTAGGTCTGGGACAGGAGTTTACAATGAGCAGTTCTTC. It specifies CASRSGTGVYNEQFF.

The chain recombines TRBV13 with TRBJ2-1; maybe TRBD2 (5 bases). With 4 bases removed from V and 5 bases from J, the gap between germline ends came to 12 bases. Germline CDR1 and CDR2: PRHDT and FYEKMQ (reference sequence). The CDR3 spans 14 residues. The CDR3 here is CASSSRRSNNEQFF. CDR3 DNA sequence: TGTGCCAGCAGCTCCAGGAGGAGCAACAATGAGCAGTTCTTC.

V and J are TRBV6-5 and TRBJ1-2, with 7 nucleotides matching TRBD1. The germline V gene has CDR1 MNHEY and CDR2 SVGAGI. This CDR3 is built from 13 residues. With 4 bases clipped from V and 4 bases from J, the junction kept 3 bases outside the gene matches. This CDR3 reads CASSLNRGYGYTF. The CDR3 DNA follows: TGTGCCAGCAGTTTAAACAGGGGCTATGGCTACACCTTC.

The rearrangement links TRBV6-5 to TRBJ1-3, with D maybe TRBD1 (5 bases). CDR3 length: 14 amino acids. Trimming took off 2 bases at V and 2 bases at J, with 7 bases between the two ends. CDR1 and CDR2 from the germline V gene are MNHEY and SVGAGI. The CDR3 DNA reads as TGTGCCAGCAGTTACCAGGGCACTGGAAACACCATATATTTT. Amino acids: CASSYQGTGNTIYF.

The chain carries TRBV4-2 and TRBJ2-2; perhaps TRBD2 as D (6 bases). The ends were cut back, 1 base at V and 2 bases at J, with 11 bases in the middle. The CDR3 loop spans 16 amino acids. Germline V gene sequence: CDR1 LGHNA, CDR2 YNFKEQ. The CDR3 nucleotides read TGTGCCAGCAGCCAAGCAGGAGGGCCTAACACCGGGGAGCTGTTTTTT. Its translation is CASSQAGGPNTGELFF.

This rearrangement joins TRBV5-6 to TRBJ1-3; D call uncertain. The CDR3 covers 14 residues. Germline V lookup: CDR1 SGHDT, CDR2 YYEEEE. V lost 2 bases and J 0 bases, leaving 6 bases between the germline ends. The CDR3 here is CASSFGSSGNTIYF. The CDR3 DNA is TGTGCCAGCAGCTTTGGCAGCTCTGGAAACACCATATATTTT. Looking up the rest from reference TRBV5-6 and TRBJ1-3 gives the full variable domain: DAGVTQSPTHLIKTRGQQVTLRCSPKSGHDTVSWYQQALGQGPQFIFQYYEEEERQRGNFPDRFSGHQFPNYSSELNVNALLLGDSALYLCASSFGSSGNTIYFGEGSWLTVV.

The chain uses TRBV15 and TRBJ1-5; 10 nucleotides align to TRBD1. There are 17 residues in the CDR3. V lost 0 bases, J lost 1 base, and 3 bases stayed unmatched. In germline, CDR1 is LNHNV, CDR2 YYDKDF (reference sequence). CDR3 sequence (DNA): TGTGCCACCAGCAGAGATTTGGGACAGGGGAGCAATCAGCCCCAGCATTTT. This translates into CATSRDLGQGSNQPQHF.